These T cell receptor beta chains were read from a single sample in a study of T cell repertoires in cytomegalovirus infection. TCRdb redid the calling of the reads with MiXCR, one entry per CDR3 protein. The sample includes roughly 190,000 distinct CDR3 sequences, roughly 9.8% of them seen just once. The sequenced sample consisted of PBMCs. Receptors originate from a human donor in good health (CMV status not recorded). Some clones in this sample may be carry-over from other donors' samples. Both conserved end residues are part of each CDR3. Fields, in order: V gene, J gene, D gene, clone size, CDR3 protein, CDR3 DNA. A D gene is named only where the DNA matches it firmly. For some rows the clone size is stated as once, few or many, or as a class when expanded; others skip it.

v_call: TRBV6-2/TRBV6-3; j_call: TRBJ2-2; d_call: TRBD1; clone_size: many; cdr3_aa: CASSPGQGRLGELFF; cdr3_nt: TGTGCCAGCAGTCCGGGACAGGGCCGCCTCGGGGAGCTGTTTTTT
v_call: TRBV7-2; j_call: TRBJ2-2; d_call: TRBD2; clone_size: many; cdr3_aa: CASSSAVAGGLTGELFF; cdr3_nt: TGTGCCAGCAGCTCGGCCGTGGCGGGAGGTCTCACCGGGGAGCTGTTTTTT
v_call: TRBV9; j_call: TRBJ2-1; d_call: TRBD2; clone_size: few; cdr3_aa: CASSVGGTTYNEQFF; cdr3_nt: TGTGCCAGCAGCGTAGGGGGGACTACCTACAATGAGCAGTTCTTC
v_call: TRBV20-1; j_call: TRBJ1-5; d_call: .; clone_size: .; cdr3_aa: CSAGDGVFNQPQHF; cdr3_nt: TGCAGTGCTGGGGACGGCGTTTTCAATCAGCCCCAGCATTTT
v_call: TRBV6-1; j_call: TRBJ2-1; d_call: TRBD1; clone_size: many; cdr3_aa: CASSPDRIQNEQFF; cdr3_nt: TGTGCCAGCAGTCCGGACAGGATCCAAAATGAGCAGTTCTTC
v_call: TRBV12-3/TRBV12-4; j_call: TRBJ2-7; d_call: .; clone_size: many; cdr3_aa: CASSVRAFSYEQYF; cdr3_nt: TGTGCCAGTAGTGTCAGGGCCTTCTCCTACGAGCAGTACTTC
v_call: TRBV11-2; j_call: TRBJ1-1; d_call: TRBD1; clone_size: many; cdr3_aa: CASSKTGMGTEAFF; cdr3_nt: TGTGCCAGCAGCAAGACAGGGATGGGAACTGAAGCTTTCTTT
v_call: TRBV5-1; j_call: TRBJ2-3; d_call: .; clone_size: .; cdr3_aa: CASRGLDTQYF; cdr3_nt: TGCGCCAGCAGGGGGTTAGATACGCAGTATTTT
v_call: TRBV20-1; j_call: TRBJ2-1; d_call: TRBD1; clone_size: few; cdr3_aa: CSARDTGTGSDNEQFF; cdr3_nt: TGCAGTGCTAGAGACACCGGGACAGGGAGTGACAATGAGCAGTTCTTC
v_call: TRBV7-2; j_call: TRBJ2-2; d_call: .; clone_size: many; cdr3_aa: CASSFSQGVDTGELFF; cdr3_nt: TGTGCCAGCAGCTTTTCCCAGGGCGTTGACACCGGGGAGCTGTTTTTT
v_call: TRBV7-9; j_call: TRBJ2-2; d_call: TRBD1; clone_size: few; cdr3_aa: CASSLRTGERGELFF; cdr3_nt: TGTGCCAGCAGCCTTCGGACAGGGGAACGCGGGGAGCTGTTTTTT
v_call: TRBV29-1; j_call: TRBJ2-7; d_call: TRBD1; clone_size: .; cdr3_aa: CSVDFRQGTFLSEQYF; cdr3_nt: TGCAGCGTTGATTTCCGACAGGGGACCTTTCTGAGCGAGCAGTACTTC
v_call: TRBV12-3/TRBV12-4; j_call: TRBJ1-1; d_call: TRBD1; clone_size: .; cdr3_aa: CASSATGTGEAFF; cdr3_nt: TGTGCCAGCAGTGCCACCGGGACAGGTGAGGCTTTCTTT
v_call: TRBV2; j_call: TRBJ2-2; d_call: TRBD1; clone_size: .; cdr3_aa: CASSRTGMNTGELFF; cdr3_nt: TGTGCCAGCAGTCGGACAGGGATGAACACCGGGGAGCTGTTTTTT
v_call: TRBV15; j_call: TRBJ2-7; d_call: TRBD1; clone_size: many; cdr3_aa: CATSRETGGSDEQYF; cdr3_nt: TGTGCCACCAGCAGAGAAACAGGGGGGAGCGACGAGCAGTACTTC
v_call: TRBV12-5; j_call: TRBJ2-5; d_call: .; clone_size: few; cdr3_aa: CASSVDGNQETQYF; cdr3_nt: TGTGCTAGCAGCGTGGACGGCAACCAAGAGACCCAGTACTTC
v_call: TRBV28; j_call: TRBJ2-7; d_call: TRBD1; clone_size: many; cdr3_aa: CASSRTGARYYEQYF; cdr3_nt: TGTGCCAGCAGTCGGACAGGGGCCCGCTACTACGAGCAGTACTTC
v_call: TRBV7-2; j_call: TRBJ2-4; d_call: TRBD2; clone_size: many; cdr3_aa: CASSKFAGLAGGDIQYF; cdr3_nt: TGTGCCAGCAGCAAATTCGCCGGACTAGCGGGAGGAGACATTCAGTACTTC
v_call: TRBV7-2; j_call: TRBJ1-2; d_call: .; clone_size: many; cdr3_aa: CASSQTGLGYTF; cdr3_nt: TGTGCCAGCAGTCAGACAGGCCTTGGCTACACCTTC
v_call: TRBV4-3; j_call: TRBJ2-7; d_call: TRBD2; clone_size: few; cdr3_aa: CASSQDSGGKQYF; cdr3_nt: TGCGCCAGCAGCCAAGATAGCGGGGGAAAGCAGTACTTC
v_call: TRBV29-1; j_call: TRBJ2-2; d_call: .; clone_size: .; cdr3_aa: CSVTVNTGELFF; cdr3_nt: TGCAGCGTTACAGTTAACACCGGGGAGCTGTTTTTT
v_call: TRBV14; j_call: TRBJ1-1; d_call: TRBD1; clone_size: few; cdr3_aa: CASSLIPGTANTEAFF; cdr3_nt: TGTGCCAGCAGCCTTATCCCCGGGACAGCGAACACTGAAGCTTTCTTT
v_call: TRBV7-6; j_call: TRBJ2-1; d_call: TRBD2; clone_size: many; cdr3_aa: CASSQTGTSVQYEQFF; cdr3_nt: TGTGCCAGCAGCCAAACCGGGACTAGCGTTCAGTATGAGCAGTTCTTC
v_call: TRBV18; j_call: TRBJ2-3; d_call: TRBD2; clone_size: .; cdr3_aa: CASSVGPGSGTRKDTQYF; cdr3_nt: TGTGCCAGCTCAGTGGGCCCGGGTAGCGGGACAAGAAAAGATACGCAGTATTTT
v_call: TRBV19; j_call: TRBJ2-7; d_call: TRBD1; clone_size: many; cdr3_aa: CASSIFPGQGYEQYF; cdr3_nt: TGTGCCAGTAGCATCTTCCCGGGACAGGGCTACGAGCAGTACTTC
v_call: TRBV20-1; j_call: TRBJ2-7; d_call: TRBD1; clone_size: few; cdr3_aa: CSAKQGAVEQYF; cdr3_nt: TGCAGTGCGAAACAGGGGGCGGTTGAGCAGTACTTC
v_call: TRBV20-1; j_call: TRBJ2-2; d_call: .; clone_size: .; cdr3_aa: CSASPSKQGRELFF; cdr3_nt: TGCAGTGCTTCGCCAAGTAAACAGGGCCGGGAGCTGTTTTTT
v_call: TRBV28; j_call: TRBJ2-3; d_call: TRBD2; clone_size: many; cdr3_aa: CASSLTAGTSGLRDTQYF; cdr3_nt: TGTGCCAGCAGTCTAACCGCCGGGACTAGCGGCCTCAGGGATACGCAGTATTTT
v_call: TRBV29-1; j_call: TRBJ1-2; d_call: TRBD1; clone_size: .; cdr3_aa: CSVESGQGFTNYGYTF; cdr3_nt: TGCAGCGTTGAATCGGGACAGGGGTTCACTAACTATGGCTACACCTTC
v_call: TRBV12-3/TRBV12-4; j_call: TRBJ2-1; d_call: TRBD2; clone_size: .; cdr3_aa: CASRTSGLYNEQFF; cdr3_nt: TGTGCCAGCAGGACTAGCGGACTATACAATGAGCAGTTCTTC
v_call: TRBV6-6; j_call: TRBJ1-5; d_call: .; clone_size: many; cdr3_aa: CASSYSSNRYQPQHF; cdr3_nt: TGTGCCAGCAGTTACTCGAGTAACAGGTATCAGCCCCAGCATTTT
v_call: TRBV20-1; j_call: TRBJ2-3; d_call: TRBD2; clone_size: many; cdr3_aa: CSARNGLAGVNTQYF; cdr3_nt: TGCAGTGCTAGAAACGGACTAGCGGGAGTGAATACGCAGTATTTT
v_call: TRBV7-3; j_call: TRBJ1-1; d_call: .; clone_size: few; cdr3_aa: CASSSEPNTEAFF; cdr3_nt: TGTGCCAGCAGCTCCGAACCGAACACTGAAGCTTTCTTT
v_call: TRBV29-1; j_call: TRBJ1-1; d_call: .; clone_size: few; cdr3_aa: CSVDGRYGDTEAFF; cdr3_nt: TGCAGCGTTGATGGTCGGTACGGGGACACTGAAGCTTTCTTT
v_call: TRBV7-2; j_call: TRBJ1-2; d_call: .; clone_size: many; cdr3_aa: CASSMGLETSRGYTF; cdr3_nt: TGTGCCAGCAGCATGGGATTAGAAACTTCGCGGGGCTACACCTTC
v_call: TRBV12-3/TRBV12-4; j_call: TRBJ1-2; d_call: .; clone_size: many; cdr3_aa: CASSPSGSNYGYTF; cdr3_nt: TGTGCCAGCAGCCCATCGGGTTCTAACTATGGCTACACCTTC
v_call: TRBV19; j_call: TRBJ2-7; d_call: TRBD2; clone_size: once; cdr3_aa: CASSIMVAGVREQYF; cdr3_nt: TGTGCCAGTAGTATTATGGTAGCGGGAGTTCGCGAGCAGTACTTC
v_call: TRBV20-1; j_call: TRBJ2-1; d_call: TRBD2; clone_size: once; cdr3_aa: CSDRAGGTYNEQFF; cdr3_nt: TGCAGTGATAGGGCGGGAGGGACCTACAATGAGCAGTTCTTC
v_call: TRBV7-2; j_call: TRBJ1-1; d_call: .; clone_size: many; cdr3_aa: CASSLGWGGNTEAFF; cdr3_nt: TGTGCCAGCAGCTTAGGATGGGGGGGGAACACTGAAGCTTTCTTT
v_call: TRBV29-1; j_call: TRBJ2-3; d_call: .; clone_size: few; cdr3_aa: CSGGSDGYYTQYF; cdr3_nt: TGCAGCGGGGGCTCGGACGGATATTATACGCAGTATTTT
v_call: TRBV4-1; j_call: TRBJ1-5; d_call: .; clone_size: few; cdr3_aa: CASSQVQGSNQPQHF; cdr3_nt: TGCGCCAGCAGCCAAGTACAGGGAAGCAATCAGCCCCAGCATTTT
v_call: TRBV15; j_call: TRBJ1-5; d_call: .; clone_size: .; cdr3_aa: CATSRNRVDQPQHF; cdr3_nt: TGTGCCACCAGCAGAAACAGGGTGGATCAGCCCCAGCATTTT
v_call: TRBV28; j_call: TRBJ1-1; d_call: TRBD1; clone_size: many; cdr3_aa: CASGTQGREAFF; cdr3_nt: TGTGCCAGCGGGACACAGGGGCGAGAAGCTTTCTTT
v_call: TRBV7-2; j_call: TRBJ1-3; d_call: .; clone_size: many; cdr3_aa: CASSSEGSVSGNTIYF; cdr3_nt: TGTGCCAGCAGCTCAGAGGGGTCAGTTTCTGGAAACACCATATATTTT
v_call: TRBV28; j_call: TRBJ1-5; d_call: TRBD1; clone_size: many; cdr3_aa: CASTLTGTGGLSNQPQHF; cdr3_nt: TGTGCCAGCACTCTCACCGGGACAGGGGGCCTTAGCAATCAGCCCCAGCATTTT
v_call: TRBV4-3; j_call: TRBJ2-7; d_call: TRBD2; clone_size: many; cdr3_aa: CASSQEWAGGFYEQYF; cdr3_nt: TGCGCCAGCAGCCAAGAGTGGGCGGGGGGGTTCTACGAGCAGTACTTC
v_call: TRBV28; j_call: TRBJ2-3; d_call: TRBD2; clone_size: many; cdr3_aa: CASSFLFPAGGTDTQYF; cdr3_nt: TGTGCCAGCAGTTTTTTATTTCCGGCGGGGGGGACAGATACGCAGTATTTT
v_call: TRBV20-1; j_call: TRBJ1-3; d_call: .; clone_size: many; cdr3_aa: CSARDFGISGNTIYF; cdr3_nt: TGCAGTGCTAGAGATTTCGGGATCTCTGGAAACACCATATATTTT
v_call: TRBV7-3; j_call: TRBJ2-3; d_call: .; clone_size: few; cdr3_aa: CASSSPVPGVPQYF; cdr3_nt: TGTGCCAGCAGCTCTCCCGTACCGGGTGTTCCGCAGTATTTT
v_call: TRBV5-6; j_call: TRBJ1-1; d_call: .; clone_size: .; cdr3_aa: CAAGRVNTEAFF; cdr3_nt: TGTGCCGCGGGCAGAGTAAACACTGAAGCTTTCTTT
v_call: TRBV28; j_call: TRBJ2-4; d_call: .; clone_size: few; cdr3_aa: CASRDKAKNIQYF; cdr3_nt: TGTGCCAGCAGGGATAAGGCCAAAAACATTCAGTACTTC
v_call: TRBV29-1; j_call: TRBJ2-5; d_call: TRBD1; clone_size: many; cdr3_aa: CSPWTGAEETQYF; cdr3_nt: TGCAGCCCATGGACAGGGGCTGAAGAGACCCAGTACTTC
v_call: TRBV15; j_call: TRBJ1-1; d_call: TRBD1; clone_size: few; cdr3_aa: CATRQYRGNTEAFF; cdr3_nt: TGTGCCACCAGGCAATACAGGGGGAACACTGAAGCTTTCTTT
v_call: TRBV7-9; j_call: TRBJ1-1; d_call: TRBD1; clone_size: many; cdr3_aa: CASSFGTGTEAFF; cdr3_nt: TGTGCCAGCAGCTTCGGGACAGGGACTGAAGCTTTCTTT
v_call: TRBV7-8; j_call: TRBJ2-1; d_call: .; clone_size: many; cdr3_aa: CASSLGASDGYNEQFF; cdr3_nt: TGTGCCAGCAGCTTAGGGGCTAGCGACGGATACAATGAGCAGTTCTTC